Below are 25 T cell receptor beta chains sequenced from a single sample in a study of T cell repertoires in cytomegalovirus infection. These TCRs are of unknown antigen specificity. MiXCR was run by TCRdb on the reads, yielding one entry per CDR3 protein. The data show about 920,000 distinct CDR3 sequences, with around 32% seen just once and 13% held by the top ten. The source was cultured CD8+ T cells from PBMCs, collected from culture after CMV antigen stimulation. The receptors shown here come from a human donor in good health (CMV status not recorded). Some clones in this sample may be carry-over from other donors' samples.

The chain uses TRBV7-2 and TRBJ2-7; tentatively, D is TRBD1 (6 bases). Per germline, CDR1 SGHTA and CDR2 FQGNSA. Between the trimmed V and J ends, which lost 4 bases and 3 bases, there was a span of 16 bases. This CDR3 has 15 residues. Here the CDR3 reads CASSSGWGPDYEQYF. The CDR3 DNA follows: TGTGCCAGCAGCTCGGGTTGGGGGCCAGACTACGAGCAGTACTTC.

CDR3 in DNA: TGTGCCTCCGGGTCGGCAGGGGTCTACGAGCAGTACTTC. Translating gives CASGSAGVYEQYF. The chain recombines TRBV10-3 with TRBJ2-7; the D gene is possibly TRBD1 (6 bases). CDR1 is ENHRY and CDR2 is SYGVKD in the germline V gene. The CDR3 runs to 13 residues. V lost 11 bases, J lost 3 bases, and 17 bases lay in between.

The table lists this clonotype with a few counts. V usage is TRBV6-2 or TRBV6-3 and J usage is TRBJ2-1; D tentatively reads TRBD1 or TRBD2 (6 bases each). The CDR3 spans 15 residues. The V gene lost 0 bases and the J gene lost 8 bases, with 14 bases spanning the gap. Germline CDR1 MNHEY, CDR2 SVGEGT. For the CDR3, the DNA is TGTGCCAGCAGTTACTCGGGGGGCTCGGCGGATGAGCAGTTCTTC. Amino acid sequence: CASSYSGGSADEQFF.

V usage is TRBV7-2 and J usage is TRBJ1-2, with TRBD1 identical over 9 bases. V lost 3 bases, J lost 8 bases, and 7 bases stayed unmatched. CDR3 length: 14 residues. Germline values: CDR1 SGHTA, CDR2 FQGNSA. CDR3 region: CASSLGNRGHGYTF. CDR3 in DNA: TGTGCCAGCAGCTTGGGGAACAGGGGGCACGGCTACACCTTC.

The J gene is TRBJ2-7, the V gene TRBV5-4; maybe TRBD2 (6 bases). V was clipped by 4 bases and J by 4 bases, with 21 bases between them. This CDR3 comprises 16 residues. Germline CDR1 and CDR2: SGHNT and YYREEE (reference sequence). Written as DNA, the CDR3 is TGTGCCAGCAGCCCTGGACCGGGAACCGGGGGATACGAGCAGTACGTC. Amino acids: CASSPGPGTGGYEQYV.

The J gene is TRBJ2-7, the V gene TRBV7-2; possibly TRBD1 for D (6 bases). The CDR3 spans 13 residues. V lost 4 bases and J 5 bases, leaving 12 bases between the germline ends. The germline CDR1 and CDR2 sequences are SGHTA and FQGNSA. The CDR3 loop reads CASSYRTADEQYV. The CDR3 DNA reads as TGTGCCAGCAGCTACAGGACAGCGGACGAGCAGTACGTC.

The chain has TRBV7-9 and TRBJ2-6; 8 bases are a match to TRBD1. This CDR3 has 16 amino acids. Germline V gene sequence: CDR1 SEHNR, CDR2 FQNEAQ (reference sequence). Trimming removed 6 bases from V and 2 bases from J; junction bases left unmatched: 6. The CDR3 reads CASRGQAQPGANVLTF. The CDR3 DNA sequence: TGTGCCAGCAGGGGACAGGCCCAGCCTGGGGCCAACGTCCTGACTTTC.

This clonotype was counted between two and nine times. This chain uses TRBV27 with TRBJ1-1, with D unclear. Germline V gives CDR1 MNHEY, CDR2 SMNVEV (reference sequence). Trimming removed 5 bases from V and 1 base from J, with 11 bases in between. This CDR3 has 14 amino acids. The CDR3 DNA follows: TGTGCCAGCAGTCCGGTGACGGAGAACACTGAAGCTTTCTTT. Amino acids: CASSPVTENTEAFF.

To note about this clonotype: This clone may be a read error of a much larger clone one base away. The chain joins TRBV20-1 to TRBJ1-2; D gene unclear. V lost 0 bases and J lost 4, with 12 bases in between. The CDR3 contains 14 residues. Germline-derived CDR1 and CDR2 are DFQATT and SNEGSKA (reference sequence). The CDR3 DNA is TGCAGTGCTAGAGATCACGGTAAACTCTATGGCTACACCTTC. Its translation: CSARDHGKLYGYTF.

The chain links TRBV4-1 to TRBJ1-1; no reliable D call. Germline lookup yields CDR1 MGHRA and CDR2 YSYEKL. This CDR3 is built from 14 residues. The V and J ends lost 1 base and 1 base respectively, with 7 bases between them. The CDR3 here is CASSQVPKNTEAFF. The CDR3 DNA reads TGCGCCAGCAGCCAAGTTCCGAAGAACACTGAAGCTTTCTTT.

This clonotype was picked up a small number of times. The J gene is TRBJ2-1, the V gene TRBV10-3, with TRBD2 matching over 15 bases. The CDR3 runs 19 residues. The germline V gene has CDR1 ENHRY and CDR2 SYGVKD. After removal of 6 bases from V and 4 bases from J, the junction contained 13 bases not matched to a gene. The CDR3 loop reads CAIRTSGTSGGTLYNEQFF. CDR3 in DNA: TGTGCCATCAGGACGTCCGGGACTAGCGGGGGGACACTATACAATGAGCAGTTCTTC.

Note on this clonotype: Germline and junction disagree at one end, which may indicate a read error. This sequence joins TRBV6-6 and TRBJ1-6; no firm D call. The germline gives CDR1 MNHNY, CDR2 SVGAGI (reference sequence). The CDR3 extends over 15 amino acids. The DNA of the CDR3 is TGTGCCAGCAGCCCTAGGCGAAACTATAATTCACACCTCCACTTT. Translated, it gives CASSPRRNYNSHLHF.

A few counts support this clonotype. The chain combines TRBV11-2 with TRBJ1-4; no definite D call. Germline V lookup: CDR1 SGHAT, CDR2 FQNNGV. V shed 5 bases and J shed 7 bases, with 14 bases lying between them. The CDR3 length is 14 residues. The CDR3 region has the DNA TGTGCCAGCAGCCTCTATCGTTCGGGTGAAAAACTGTTTTTT. The encoded protein is CASSLYRSGEKLFF.

V gene TRBV24-1 combines with J gene TRBJ2-2; perhaps TRBD1 as D (5 bases). V lost 3 bases to trimming and J lost 5 bases, with 9 bases between them. Germline V gene lookup returns CDR1 KGHDR and CDR2 SFDVKD. This CDR3 comprises 14 residues. In DNA form, the CDR3 reads TGTGCCACCAGTGATATTCAGGGTACCGGGGAGCTGTTTTTT. Amino acids: CATSDIQGTGELFF.

This clonotype occurred a few times. The gene calls are TRBV2 and TRBJ2-1; 7 bases are shared with TRBD2. CDR1 SNHLY and CDR2 FYNNEI come from the germline V gene. There are 15 residues in the CDR3. The junction had 11 bases not matched to a gene; V was cut back by 5 bases and J by 7 bases. CDR3 DNA sequence: TGTGCCAGCAGTCTTGGACTAGTGGGGTGGAATGAGCAGTTCTTC. Residues: CASSLGLVGWNEQFF.

This clonotype was counted at least ten times. The rearrangement uses TRBV7-9 and TRBJ2-1; D is perhaps TRBD2 (6 bases). Trimming stripped 7 bases from V and 0 bases from J, with 10 bases between. Germline V gene lookup returns CDR1 SEHNR and CDR2 FQNEAQ (reference sequence). The CDR3 is 14 residues long. In DNA, the CDR3 is TGTGCCAGCACCACCGGGAGCTCCTACAATGAGCAGTTCTTC. This codes for CASTTGSSYNEQFF.

This clonotype was detected only a few times. The chain links TRBV27 to TRBJ2-7; tentative D call: TRBD2 (5 bases). Germline V gene lookup returns CDR1 MNHEY and CDR2 SMNVEV (reference sequence). The germline V and J ends were trimmed by 6 bases and 3 bases, with 12 bases remaining between them. The CDR3 is made up of 13 amino acids. The DNA of the CDR3 is TGTGCCAGCAGATCTAGCTTAATCTACGAGCAGTACTTC. It yields the protein CASRSSLIYEQYF.

The chain joins TRBV12-3 or TRBV12-4 to TRBJ2-1; no clear D gene. The CDR3 totals 12 residues. V lost 5 bases, J lost 6 bases, and 8 bases lay in between. The CDR3 DNA is TGTGCCAGCAGTCGACTCCCCAATGAGCAGTTCTTC. It is translated as CASSRLPNEQFF.

This clonotype was counted only a few times. This chain connects TRBV4-1 to TRBJ1-3; TRBD1 matches 7 bases. Unmatched junction bases numbered 5, after V lost 1 base and J lost 2 bases. The CDR3 contains 16 residues. CDR1 and CDR2 (germline): MGHRA, YSYEKL. CDR3 in DNA: TGCGCCAGCAGCCAAGGATCAGACAGGGCTGGAAACACCATATATTTT. Amino acids: CASSQGSDRAGNTIYF.

This clonotype was found a few times. This chain connects TRBV20-1 to TRBJ2-2, with TRBD1 identical over 9 bases. The germline CDR1 and CDR2 sequences are DFQATT and SNEGSKA (reference sequence). CDR3 size: 16 residues. Trimming at V came to 0 bases and at J to 5 bases, leaving 7 bases not matched to a gene. Here the CDR3 DNA reads TGCAGTGCTAGAGATTGGGGACAGGGTTTGACCGGGGAGCTGTTTTTT. Protein sequence: CSARDWGQGLTGELFF.

This clonotype was recorded a few times. The chain joins TRBV7-8 to TRBJ2-3; 11 nucleotides match TRBD2. V lost 1 base and J lost 0; bases outside the gene matches: 6. In germline, CDR1 is SGHVS, CDR2 FQNEAQ. The CDR3 loop spans 18 amino acids. In DNA, the CDR3 is TGTGCCAGCAGCTTAGAGACTAGCGGGGCAAGTAGCACAGATACGCAGTATTTT. Protein: CASSLETSGASSTDTQYF. The whole variable domain, filled in from reference TRBV7-8 and TRBJ2-3, reads GAGVSQSPRYKVAKRGQDVALRCDPISGHVSLFWYQQALGQGPEFLTYFQNEAQLDKSGLPSDRFFAERPEGSVSTLKIQRTQQEDSAVYLCASSLETSGASSTDTQYFGPGTRLTVL.

This clonotype has more than one count but fewer than ten. The chain couples TRBV6-6 to TRBJ2-7, with a weak D call TRBD2 (5 bases). V gave up 0 bases and J gave up 3 bases, with 6 bases separating them. From germline, CDR1 is MNHNY and CDR2 SVGAGI (reference sequence). The CDR3 loop spans 13 amino acids. In nucleotides, the CDR3 is TGTGCCAGCAGTTACTCCGGGAACTACGAGCAGTACGTC. This gives the protein CASSYSGNYEQYV.

Only a few counts were recorded for this clonotype. V is TRBV6-2 or TRBV6-3 and J is TRBJ2-4; TRBD1 aligns across 7 bases. V lost 6 bases and J lost 7; bases outside the gene matches: 21. CDR3 length: 18 amino acids. The germline gives CDR1 MNHEY, CDR2 SVGEGT. Here the CDR3 reads CASSYTTRGKKTGNIQYF. The CDR3 nucleotides are TGTGCCAGCAGCTATACCACCAGGGGGAAAAAAACGGGGAACATTCAGTACTTC.

A few counts support this clonotype. The chain has TRBV10-2 and TRBJ2-7, with 12 bases that match TRBD2. CDR1 and CDR2 (germline): WSHSY, SAAADI. The V gene end was trimmed by 5 bases and the J gene end by 5 bases; junction bases not matched to a gene: 10. This CDR3 comprises 16 residues. The chain's CDR3 is CASSPTSSGGDHEQYF. CDR3 DNA: TGCGCCAGCAGTCCTACTTCTAGCGGGGGGGACCACGAGCAGTACTTC.

Turning to this clonotype: One end of the junction is discordant with germline, which a read error may explain. The rearrangement joins TRBV6-5 to TRBJ1-2; no definite D call. CDR1 is MNHEY, CDR2 SVGAGI, per germline. The CDR3 totals 12 residues. As DNA, the CDR3 is TGTGCCAGCAGCCCCCGCGGGTATGCCTACACCTTC. Its translation: CASSPRGYAYTF.